What follows are 14 T cell receptor beta chains derived from one specimen sequenced in a study of shared clonotypes between healthy human individuals. TCRdb's copy holds only in-frame clones and misses some; the assay was immunoSEQ multiplex PCR. The table has 2 million to 2.5 million clones, roughly 93% seen once. Sequencing used naive CD4+ T cells from PBMCs. Indicated subset: CD45RA+ positively selected. The source of these receptors is a man aged 18 to 35 in good health. Some clones in this sample may be carry-over from other donors' samples.

The chain links TRBV6-5 to TRBJ2-2; D unclear. The CDR3 has 13 amino acids. Germline lookup yields CDR1 MNHEY and CDR2 SVGAGI. Between the trimmed V and J ends, which lost 1 base and 4 bases, there was a span of 4 bases. The CDR3 is CASSYFSTGELFF. CDR3 DNA sequence: TGTGCCAGCAGTTACTTCAGCACCGGGGAGCTGTTTTTT.

This clone was detected once. The chain has TRBV7-3 and TRBJ2-1; 13 nucleotides line up with TRBD2. The ends lost 5 bases at V and 10 bases at J; junction bases unmatched: 11. The CDR3 is made up of 16 amino acids. Germline loops: CDR1 SGHTA, CDR2 FQGTGA. DNA of the CDR3: TGTGCCAGCAGCAGATACGGACTAGCGGGAGACAGGGAGCAGTTCTTC. This sequence encodes CASSRYGLAGDREQFF.

The chain is built from TRBV2 and TRBJ2-7, with D possibly being TRBD1 (6 bases). V gave up 6 bases and J gave up 2 bases, with 11 bases separating them. This CDR3 comprises 13 residues. Germline assignment: CDR1 SNHLY and CDR2 FYNNEI. CDR3 DNA: TGTGCCAGCAGCCGGACAGTCACCTACGAGCAGTACTTC. It specifies CASSRTVTYEQYF.

The chain couples TRBV5-3 to TRBJ2-7; D may be TRBD2 (6 bases). TRBV5-3 is reported as an ORF; its role is uncertain. The CDR3 has 14 amino acids. V gave up 3 bases and J gave up 5 bases, with 15 bases separating them. The CDR3 is CARSCLTGSNEQYF. The CDR3 nucleotides are TGTGCCAGAAGCTGCCTGACCGGGAGCAACGAGCAGTACTTC.

The rearrangement joins TRBV30 to TRBJ2-5, with D possibly being TRBD1 or TRBD2 (5 bases each). V shed 5 bases and J shed 5 bases, with 18 bases lying between them. CDR3 length equals 14 residues. CDR1 is GTSNPN, CDR2 SVGIG, per germline (reference sequence). CDR3 coding DNA: TGTGCCTGGGGGGGTTCGCAGCGAGGCGAGACCCAGTACTTC. Amino acid sequence: CAWGGSQRGETQYF. Using reference TRBV30 and TRBJ2-5 for the parts outside the CDR3, the full variable domain is SQTIHQWPATLVQPVGSPLSLECTVEGTSNPNLYWYRQAAGRGLQLLFYSVGIGQISSEVPQNLSASRPQDRQFILSSKKLLLSDSGFYLCAWGGSQRGETQYFGPGTRLLVL.

The chain joins TRBV28 to TRBJ1-2; D is unclear. CDR3 length: 12 residues. V was pared by 2 bases and J by 2 bases, with 3 bases between. Germline V gives CDR1 MDHEN, CDR2 SYDVKM. The CDR3 DNA follows: TGTGCCAGCAGTTTAGAAAACTATGGCTACACCTTC. Translation: CASSLENYGYTF.

The chain is built from TRBV18 and TRBJ1-2; tentative D call: TRBD1 (5 bases). V shed 3 bases and J shed 11 bases, with 22 bases lying between them. CDR1 and CDR2 (germline): KGHSH, LQKENI. This CDR3 has 15 residues. CDR3 coding DNA: TGTGCCAGCTCACCCAACCAACAGGACGTCTCGCGGTACACCTTC. It is translated as CASSPNQQDVSRYTF.

Concerning this clone itself: Other DNA sequences within the sample encode an identical CDR3. V gene TRBV18 combines with J gene TRBJ1-1; 7 nucleotides align to TRBD1. The germline CDR1 and CDR2 sequences are KGHSH and LQKENI. V gave up 3 bases and J gave up 8 bases; unmatched junction bases: 3. The CDR3 has 12 amino acids. The CDR3 loop reads CASSPQTGEAFF. CDR3 coding DNA: TGTGCCAGCTCACCCCAGACAGGGGAAGCTTTCTTT.

V gene TRBV7-4 combines with J gene TRBJ2-7; D unclear. From germline, CDR1 is SGHVT and CDR2 SQSDAQ. Deletions cut 6 bases from V and 3 bases from J, with 9 bases between. The CDR3 spans 12 residues. CDR3 coding DNA: TGTGCCAGCAGACTTCTACTCTACGAGCAGTACTTC. This translates into CASRLLLYEQYF.

This clone came up a few times. The chain joins TRBV30 to TRBJ1-1; possibly TRBD1 for D (6 bases). Germline assignment: CDR1 GTSNPN and CDR2 SVGIG (reference sequence). CDR3 length: 14 amino acids. V lost 3 bases and J 1 base, leaving 12 bases between the germline ends. As DNA, the CDR3 is TGTGCCTGGAGCCAGGGCAGGGGGAACACTGAAGCTTTCTTT. Residues: CAWSQGRGNTEAFF.

CDR3 residues: CAISGGAGVGQETQYF. The CDR3, as DNA: TGTGCCATCAGCGGGGGAGCGGGAGTAGGACAAGAGACCCAGTACTTC. The chain links TRBV10-3 to TRBJ2-5; TRBD2 aligns across 8 bases. V shed 6 bases and J 2 bases; nucleotides not matched to a gene: 11. CDR1 is ENHRY, CDR2 SYGVKD, per germline. CDR3 length: 16 residues.

The chain links TRBV15 to TRBJ2-7, with TRBD1 identical over 7 bases. CDR1 and CDR2 (germline): LNHNV, YYDKDF (reference sequence). This CDR3 has 14 amino acids. Trimming cost V 5 bases and J 4 bases; bases outside gene matches: 8. The CDR3 DNA reads TGTGCCACCAGCGGGGGACAGCTTAATTACGAGCAGTACTTC. The encoded protein is CATSGGQLNYEQYF. The full variable domain, with the rest looked up from reference TRBV15 and TRBJ2-7, is DAMVIQNPRYQVTQFGKPVTLSCSQTLNHNVMYWYQQKSSQAPKLLFHYYDKDFNNEADTPDNFQSRRPNTSFCFLDIRSPGLGDTAMYLCATSGGQLNYEQYFGPGTRLTVT.

This clone came up once. The gene calls are TRBV10-3 and TRBJ2-2; TRBD1 matches at 7 bases. Trimming removed 9 bases from V and 1 base from J; junction bases left unmatched: 5. The CDR3 consists of 14 residues. Germline CDR1 and CDR2: ENHRY and SYGVKD. CDR3 protein: CAIPGTVNTGELFF. CDR3 DNA sequence: TGTGCCATTCCCGGGACAGTGAACACCGGGGAGCTGTTTTTT.

The genes are TRBV6-1 and TRBJ2-3, with D perhaps matching TRBD1 (6 bases). The CDR3 is 14 residues long. The ends were cut back, 10 bases at V and 1 base at J, with 15 bases in the middle. Germline V gives CDR1 MNHNS, CDR2 SASEGT. The CDR3 DNA reads TGTGCCATTACGTTGGGACATCGCACAGATACGCAGTATTTT. Encoded protein: CAITLGHRTDTQYF.